This T cell receptor beta chain was observed in a study of blood T cell repertoires in COVID-19 (TCRdb year 2020). As for the study more broadly: Samples covering the acute and convalescent phases of COVID-19 were provided by collaborators in the United States, Italy and Spain. The prospective study material was composed of cDNA or gDNA derived from T cells, B-cell-depleted T cells, or PBMCs. The dataset comprised deeply sampled blood TCRbeta repertoires from subjects exposed to, actively infected with, or recovered from COVID-19. The repertoires were made available in a free public database intended to serve as a resource for research on the immune response to SARS-CoV-2. Samples came from the ongoing ImmuneRACE study (first 160 participants) plus 1,254 subjects from 6 global collaborators. Sample metadata almost always included a de-identified subject ID, COVID-19 status, age in years and sex. Where available, HLA class I and class II types were obtained from metadata supplied by the sample provider rather than from assay-based typing.

About this clone itself: Its antigen target is currently unknown. No quality values exist for individual bases; no much larger clone is one base distant.

At one collaborating source in Seattle, patients were enrolled during active infection and were followed longitudinally through the course of disease. Whole blood was collected in K2EDTA tubes by collaborating institutions according to the institutions' own protocols. For TCRbeta analysis, collaborators shipped samples as frozen whole blood, isolated PBMCs, or DNA extracted from either of those sample types. Study-wide findings and limitations: Clinical and demographic metadata were provided uncurated, with the amount varying by source and participant.

TCRbeta CDR3 regions were amplified from genomic DNA by means of the immunoSEQ Assay, a bias-controlled multiplex PCR. Regarding the original processing steps: The number of nucleated cells in each sample was estimated by amplification of reference gene primers within the assay. Sequence reads were collapsed and filtered to measure the absolute abundance of every unique TCRbeta CDR3 rearrangement. For each sample, productive Simpson clonality was calculated as the square root of Simpson's diversity index over productive rearrangements. TCRdb took this table from immuneACCESS and kept in-frame rearrangements with V and J called. Such tables lack part of the clones; where checked against another copy, unresolved V genes explain under half of the gap, and the rest is unexplained. The D gene and trimming were derived from the DNA, and the V and J assignments and clone size from that table. The sample profile shows approximately 300,000 clones; 80% to 95% of them were found once. The ten largest make up approximately 6.8% of the sample.

Trimming takes 4 bases from V and 11 bases from J, and the germline ends sit 15 bases apart. The cysteine opens and the phenylalanine closes a CDR3 of 14 amino acids. The read is trimmed to its CDR3 DNA, 42 bases read in frame from base 1. The germline V gene gives CDR1 as SNHLY and CDR2 as FYNNEI. The sample comprised peripheral blood. Recombination connected TRBV2 to TRBJ1-6, and perhaps TRBD1 as D gene, on 5 matching bases. The source of this sequence is a woman in her twenties or thirties with COVID-19, enrolled during active disease. The CDR3 reads as follows: CASSVRGTGTPLHF. The DNA is TGTGCCAGCAGTGTACGGGGGACGGGAACACCCCTCCACTTT.